This entry concerns a single T cell receptor beta chain. The V end lost 4 bases, the J end lost 1 base, and 11 bases lay between the germline ends. The V gene's germline CDR1 is SGHNT and CDR2 YYREEE (reference sequence). The CDR3 has 14 residues. Authors' data handling: From reference gene primer amplification, estimates of nucleated cell counts were derived. The table came from immunoSEQ multiplex PCR; TCRdb's copy has only in-frame clones and leaves some out. The V and J calls and the clone size are those of that table, but D and trimming were determined from the DNA. The data show 28,000 or so clones, roughly 84% seen once. The data were obtained in a study of blood T cell repertoires in COVID-19. Whole-study context: From the United States, Italy and Spain came samples of acute and convalescent COVID-19. T cells, B-cell-depleted T cells, or PBMCs supplied cDNA or gDNA.

This receptor was taken from a human donor in a cohort sampled during active COVID-19. Sequenced input: peripheral blood. V gene TRBV5-4 combines with J gene TRBJ1-2, with D unresolved. The CDR3 reads CASSLGGSNYGYTF. The CDR3 nucleotides read TGTGCCAGCAGCCTGGGAGGCAGTAACTATGGCTACACCTTC.